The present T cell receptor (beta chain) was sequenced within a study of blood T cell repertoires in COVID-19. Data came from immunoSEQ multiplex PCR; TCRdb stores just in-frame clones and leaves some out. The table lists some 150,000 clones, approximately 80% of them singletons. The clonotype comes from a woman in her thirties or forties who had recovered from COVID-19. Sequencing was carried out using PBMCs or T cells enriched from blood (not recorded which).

CDR3 region: CASSPGRGDYGYTF. CDR3 nucleotide sequence: TGTGCCAGCAGCCCCGGGAGGGGAGACTATGGCTACACCTTC. V gene TRBV3-1 (or the pseudogene TRBV3-2) combines with J gene TRBJ1-2, with a weak D call TRBD1 (5 bases). The CDR3 contains 14 residues. Germline V gene lookup returns CDR1 LGHDT and CDR2 YNNKEL (reference sequence). The germline V and J ends were trimmed by 4 bases and 3 bases, with 12 bases remaining between them.